This entry lists 31 T cell receptor beta chains sequenced from one sample in a study of cytomegalovirus exposure and HLA in healthy donors. A multiplex PCR was run with 60 Vbeta primers and 13 Jbeta primers. TCRdb keeps only in-frame clones here, not all; method: immunoSEQ multiplex PCR. Of over 150,000 clones listed, approximately 88% are singletons. Input material: PBMCs. These receptors were taken from a young woman in good health and CMV-seronegative.

The V gene is TRBV6-1, the J gene TRBJ2-7, with D possibly being TRBD2 (6 bases). Germline CDR1 and CDR2: MNHNS and SASEGT. The V and J ends lost 5 bases and 1 base respectively, with 15 bases between them. The CDR3 spans 15 residues. The CDR3 loop reads CASSRVGGASYEQYF. The CDR3 region has the DNA TGTGCCAGCAGTAGAGTCGGCGGGGCGTCCTACGAGCAGTACTTC.

The chain has TRBV11-3 and TRBJ2-5, with 9 bases fitting TRBD1. V lost 5 bases to trimming and J lost 2 bases; unmatched junction nucleotides: 3. CDR3 size: 14 residues. CDR1 and CDR2 (germline): SGHNT, YENEEA. CDR3 sequence: CASSTGTGQETQYF. Here the CDR3 DNA reads TGTGCCAGCAGCACAGGGACAGGGCAAGAGACCCAGTACTTC.

This clone was detected only once. The rearrangement links TRBV9 to TRBJ1-3; D is unresolved. CDR3 length: 15 amino acids. Trimming stripped 4 bases from V and 0 bases from J, with 11 bases between. Germline V gene data show CDR1 as SGDLS and CDR2 as YYNGEE. The CDR3 loop is CASSKDTYSGNTIYF. For the CDR3, the DNA is TGTGCCAGCAGCAAAGACACCTACTCTGGAAACACCATATATTTT.

The chain couples TRBV4-3 to TRBJ2-1; D may be TRBD2 (5 bases). The CDR3 covers 14 residues. Germline loops: CDR1 LGHNA, CDR2 YSLEER. V was trimmed by 1 base and J by 5 bases, leaving 9 bases between them. CDR3 nucleotides: TGCGCCAGCAGCCAAGCGGGGTCAAACAATGAGCAGTTCTTC. This gives the protein CASSQAGSNNEQFF.

The rearrangement links TRBV5-1 to TRBJ2-5, with a weak D call TRBD2 (6 bases). TRBJ2-7 matches the DNA end more closely, so the J call is doubtful. Germline CDR1 reads SGHRS; CDR2 reads YFSETQ. The CDR3 is 14 amino acids. CDR3 coding DNA: TGCGCCAGCAGCTTGATCGGGAGCAGCTACGAGCAGTACTTC. It specifies CASSLIGSSYEQYF.

The chain has TRBV9 and TRBJ1-2; no clear D. Germline V lookup: CDR1 SGDLS, CDR2 YYNGEE. This CDR3 comprises 11 residues. V was cut by 4 bases and J by 11 bases, with 12 bases left in between. In DNA form, the CDR3 reads TGTGCCAGCAGCCTTGGGCAGTCGTACACCTTC. Protein product: CASSLGQSYTF.

The rearrangement joins TRBV29-1 to TRBJ2-7; 7 bases fit TRBD1. V gave up 7 bases and J gave up 2 bases; unmatched junction bases: 2. CDR1 SQVTM and CDR2 ANQGSEA come from the germline V gene. The CDR3 totals 11 residues. CDR3: CSAGTAYEQYF. Written as DNA, the CDR3 is TGCAGCGCTGGGACAGCCTACGAGCAGTACTTC.

This clone was found a few times. J is TRBJ1-1 and V is TRBV6-5, with 7 bases that match TRBD1. CDR3 length: 16 amino acids. The V gene end was trimmed by 2 bases and the J gene end by 1 base; junction bases not matched to a gene: 7. Germline lookup yields CDR1 MNHEY and CDR2 SVGAGI. The CDR3 loop reads CASSYVSRTGNTEAFF. The CDR3 DNA sequence: TGTGCCAGCAGTTACGTGTCGCGGACAGGGAACACTGAAGCTTTCTTT.

The chain employs TRBV4-1 and TRBJ2-7, with TRBD1 matching 11 bases. CDR1 MGHRA and CDR2 YSYEKL come from the germline V gene. CDR3 length: 16 amino acids. V gave up 4 bases and J gave up 4 bases; unmatched junction bases: 9. CDR3 loop: CASSPYGQGAFYEQYF. Written as DNA, the CDR3 is TGCGCCAGCAGCCCTTACGGACAGGGGGCGTTTTACGAGCAGTACTTC.

This clone turned up a few times. This chain links TRBV6-6 with TRBJ2-7, with a possible D match to TRBD1 (5 bases). CDR1 and CDR2 (germline): MNHNY, SVGAGI (reference sequence). Between the trimmed V and J ends, which lost 8 bases and 4 bases, there was a span of 12 bases. The CDR3 is 12 amino acids. The CDR3, as DNA: TGTGCCAGCGCACCTCAGGGTTACGAGCAGTACTTC. Translated, it gives CASAPQGYEQYF.

This chain joins TRBV27 and TRBJ2-1; 7 nucleotides agree with TRBD1. The CDR3 loop spans 16 amino acids. Losses at the gene ends were 6 bases for V and 2 bases for J; bases not matched to a gene: 10. Germline assignment: CDR1 MNHEY and CDR2 SMNVEV (reference sequence). The chain's CDR3 is CASRARAGGPYNEQFF. As DNA, the CDR3 is TGTGCCAGCAGGGCCAGGGCAGGGGGTCCCTACAATGAGCAGTTCTTC.

This chain joins TRBV27 and TRBJ1-1; TRBD1 is a possible D gene (5 bases). The V and J ends lost 6 bases and 5 bases respectively, with 16 bases between them. The CDR3 has 14 residues. Per the germline V gene, CDR1 is MNHEY and CDR2 is SMNVEV (reference sequence). CDR3 in DNA: TGTGCCAGCAGCAGACTTGCAGGGAGGACTGAAGCTTTCTTT. The encoded protein is CASSRLAGRTEAFF.

This clone was counted a single time. This rearrangement joins TRBV28 to TRBJ2-1; the D is unclear. Germline CDR1 and CDR2: MDHEN and SYDVKM. CDR3 length: 13 amino acids. Trimming left V 11 bases short and J 4 bases short, with 15 bases between. CDR3 in DNA: TGTGCCTCACTCTCCCCAATATACAATGAGCAGTTCTTC. This translates into CASLSPIYNEQFF.

The V gene is TRBV19, the J gene TRBJ1-3, with no clear D. Germline V gene sequence: CDR1 LNHDA, CDR2 SQIVND (reference sequence). Trimming removed 5 bases at V and 4 bases at J, with 15 bases between. CDR3 length: 15 amino acids. The CDR3 region has the DNA TGTGCCAGTAGTCCCCGGGAGCTGGCAGGAAACACCATATATTTT. Its translation: CASSPRELAGNTIYF. Full variable domain (rest looked up from reference TRBV19 and TRBJ1-3): DGGITQSPKYLFRKEGQNVTLSCEQNLNHDAMYWYRQDPGQGLRLIYYSQIVNDFQKGDIAEGYSVSREKKESFPLTVTSAQKNPTAFYLCASSPRELAGNTIYFGEGSWLTVV.

This clone was detected only a few times. The chain joins TRBV6-6 to TRBJ2-1; D may be TRBD2 (7 bases). CDR1 is MNHNY and CDR2 is SVGAGI in the germline V gene (reference sequence). Trimming removed 7 bases at V and 6 bases at J, with 10 bases between. CDR3 size: 12 residues. CDR3 DNA sequence: TGTGCCAGCACCGGGGGGCTCAATGAGCAGTTCTTC. The encoded protein is CASTGGLNEQFF.

The chain links TRBV18 to TRBJ1-3, with TRBD1 identical over 7 bases. The CDR3 totals 14 residues. The J segment lost 7 bases and the V segment lost 5 bases, leaving 8 bases of the junction unmatched. Germline CDR1 is KGHSH and CDR2 is LQKENI. The CDR3 DNA reads as TGTGCCAGCTCATCCCCGACAGGGCCCAACACCATATATTTT. It encodes CASSSPTGPNTIYF.

The table lists this clone with a count of one. V gene TRBV6-5 combines with J gene TRBJ1-2, with D unresolved. The CDR3 is 15 residues long. The germline gives CDR1 MNHEY, CDR2 SVGAGI. V gave up 2 bases and J gave up 0 bases, with 10 bases separating them. In nucleotides, the CDR3 is TGTGCCAGCAGTTACGTGATGGGCTCTAACTATGGCTACACCTTC. Protein sequence: CASSYVMGSNYGYTF.

The chain has TRBV5-6 and TRBJ2-1, with 8 bases lining up with TRBD2. Trimming took 4 bases from V and 5 from J; bases not matched to a gene: 14. The CDR3 sequence is 17 residues long. The germline gives CDR1 SGHDT, CDR2 YYEEEE. The CDR3 coding sequence is TGTGCCAGCAGCCGAGGAAGGACCAAGCGGGGGAACAATGAGCAGTTCTTC. Its protein product is CASSRGRTKRGNNEQFF. Full variable domain (outside the CDR3, taken from reference TRBV5-6 and TRBJ2-1): DAGVTQSPTHLIKTRGQQVTLRCSPKSGHDTVSWYQQALGQGPQFIFQYYEEEERQRGNFPDRFSGHQFPNYSSELNVNALLLGDSALYLCASSRGRTKRGNNEQFFGPGTRLTVL.

Here the CDR3 reads CASSLILLTPIRETQYF. Here the CDR3 DNA reads TGTGCCAGCAGTTTAATTTTGTTGACACCGATCAGGGAGACCCAGTACTTC. The genes are TRBV28 and TRBJ2-5; no clear D. V gave up 2 bases and J gave up 5 bases, with 21 bases separating them. The germline V gene has CDR1 MDHEN and CDR2 SYDVKM. CDR3 length: 17 residues.

The rearrangement joins TRBV11-1 to TRBJ1-1; D unclear. V dropped 5 bases and J dropped 11 bases, with 21 bases sitting between them. Per germline, CDR1 SGHAT and CDR2 FQDESV (reference sequence). The CDR3 length is 14 residues. The CDR3 loop is CASSQTRDRSGAFF. The DNA for the CDR3 is TGTGCCAGCAGCCAAACCCGGGATCGATCGGGGGCTTTCTTT. The complete variable domain, with remaining parts taken from reference TRBV11-1 and TRBJ1-1, reads EAEVAQSPRYKITEKSQAVAFWCDPISGHATLYWYRQILGQGPELLVQFQDESVVDDSQLPKDRFSAERLKGVDSTLKIQPAELGDSAMYLCASSQTRDRSGAFFGQGTRLTVV.

The chain joins TRBV5-1 to TRBJ1-2; 7 nucleotides line up with TRBD1. There are 15 residues in the CDR3. From germline, CDR1 is SGHRS and CDR2 YFSETQ. The J segment lost 6 bases and the V segment lost 4 bases, leaving 12 bases of the junction unmatched. CDR3 DNA: TGCGCCAGCAGCCCCAGGGACAGTCTCAAGGATGGCTACACCTTC. Translated, it gives CASSPRDSLKDGYTF.

The rearrangement links TRBV2 to TRBJ1-5, with D perhaps matching TRBD1 (5 bases). The CDR3 runs 15 residues. The germline V gene has CDR1 SNHLY and CDR2 FYNNEI. The V and J ends lost 6 bases and 0 bases respectively, with 12 bases between them. CDR3 sequence (DNA): TGTGCCAGCAGCCGAGACAGCAGTAGCAATCAGCCCCAGCATTTT. It codes for CASSRDSSSNQPQHF.

J is TRBJ1-1 and V is TRBV7-9; 7 bases align to TRBD1. This CDR3 spans 14 amino acids. J lost 0 bases, V lost 6 bases, and 4 bases had no gene match. Per germline, CDR1 SEHNR and CDR2 FQNEAQ (reference sequence). CDR3 nucleotide sequence: TGTGCCAGCAGTGACAGGGACATGAACACTGAAGCTTTCTTT. It encodes CASSDRDMNTEAFF.

The rearrangement uses TRBV4-1 and TRBJ1-1; 8 nucleotides match TRBD1. The CDR3 is 16 residues long. Looked up from germline, CDR1 is MGHRA and CDR2 is YSYEKL. Trimming at V came to 2 bases and at J to 0 bases, leaving 5 bases not matched to a gene. The CDR3 DNA reads TGCGCCAGCAGCCAACGCGGGACAGGTTTGAACACTGAAGCTTTCTTT. This encodes CASSQRGTGLNTEAFF.

This chain joins TRBV28 and TRBJ1-3, with TRBD1 identical over 8 bases. Losses at the gene ends were 1 base for V and 3 bases for J; bases not matched to a gene: 2. CDR1 and CDR2 from the germline V gene are MDHEN and SYDVKM. The CDR3 runs to 15 residues. CDR3 nucleotide sequence: TGTGCCAGCAGTTTATTTACAGGGGGTGGAAACACCATATATTTT. The encoded protein is CASSLFTGGGNTIYF.

About this clone itself: Other nucleotide sequences in the sample specify the same CDR3. The rearrangement links TRBV5-1 to TRBJ2-1; 8 bases map to TRBD2. CDR3 length: 15 residues. The germline gives CDR1 SGHRS, CDR2 YFSETQ. Germline trimming cut 0 bases from V and 6 bases from J; bases unmatched to any gene: 5. The CDR3, as DNA: TGCGCCAGCAGCTTGGCCTTGGCGGGAGGCAATGAGCAGTTCTTC. It encodes CASSLALAGGNEQFF.

V gene TRBV10-1 combines with J gene TRBJ2-7; 7 bases agree with TRBD1. Germline CDR1 and CDR2: WNHNN and SYGVQD (reference sequence). The CDR3 covers 13 residues. J lost 3 bases, V lost 4 bases, and 3 bases had no gene match. CDR3: CASSGQGLYEQYF. The CDR3 DNA is TGCGCCAGCAGTGGACAGGGCCTCTACGAGCAGTACTTC.

The chain recombines TRBV5-1 with TRBJ1-4, with 8 bases matching TRBD1. Germline V CDR1 and CDR2: SGHRS, YFSETQ. Trimming removed 0 bases from V and 0 bases from J; junction bases left unmatched: 13. The CDR3 totals 20 residues. DNA for the CDR3: TGCGCCAGCAGCTTGGATCAGATGGGACAGGCGGGGCCAACTAATGAAAAACTGTTTTTT. Its protein product is CASSLDQMGQAGPTNEKLFF.

The rearrangement uses TRBV13 and TRBJ2-1; D is undetermined. With 5 bases removed from V and 0 bases from J, the gap between germline ends came to 11 bases. The CDR3 consists of 15 residues. Germline V gives CDR1 PRHDT, CDR2 FYEKMQ (reference sequence). This CDR3 reads CASSTVLSSYNEQFF. The CDR3 DNA reads as TGTGCCAGCAGCACGGTCCTGAGCTCCTACAATGAGCAGTTCTTC.

The V and J genes are TRBV14 and TRBJ1-2, with a tentative D call TRBD1 (5 bases). Germline V lookup: CDR1 SGHDN, CDR2 FVKESK. Trimming left V 5 bases short and J 8 bases short, with 21 bases between. The length of the CDR3 is 15 residues. The CDR3 DNA reads TGTGCCAGCAGCGAAGGGGCAGGTATTGTGCGAGGCTACACCTTC. As protein: CASSEGAGIVRGYTF.

V gene TRBV29-1 combines with J gene TRBJ2-3, with 9 bases identical to TRBD1. The CDR3 contains 15 residues. Germline assignment: CDR1 SQVTM and CDR2 ANQGSEA. Trimming took 6 bases from V and 0 from J; bases not matched to a gene: 7. The CDR3 is CSVPGTGWSTDTQYF. CDR3 nucleotide sequence: TGCAGCGTCCCCGGGACAGGGTGGAGCACAGATACGCAGTATTTT.